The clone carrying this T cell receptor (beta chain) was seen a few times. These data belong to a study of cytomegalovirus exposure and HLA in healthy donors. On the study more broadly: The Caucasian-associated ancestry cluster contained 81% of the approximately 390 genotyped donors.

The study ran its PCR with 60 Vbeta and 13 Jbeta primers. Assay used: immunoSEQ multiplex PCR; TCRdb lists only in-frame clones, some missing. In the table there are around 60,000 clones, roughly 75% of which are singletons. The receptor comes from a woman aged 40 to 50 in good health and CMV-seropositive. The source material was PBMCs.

The CDR3, as DNA: TGTGCCAGCAGCTTGGGAGGCAGTAATGAAAAACTGTTTTTT. It specifies CASSLGGSNEKLFF. The chain recombines TRBV5-4 with TRBJ1-4, with unresolved D. V was shortened by 0 bases and J by 4 bases, with 7 bases between the two germline ends. Per germline, CDR1 SGHNT and CDR2 YYREEE (reference sequence). This CDR3 region has 14 residues.